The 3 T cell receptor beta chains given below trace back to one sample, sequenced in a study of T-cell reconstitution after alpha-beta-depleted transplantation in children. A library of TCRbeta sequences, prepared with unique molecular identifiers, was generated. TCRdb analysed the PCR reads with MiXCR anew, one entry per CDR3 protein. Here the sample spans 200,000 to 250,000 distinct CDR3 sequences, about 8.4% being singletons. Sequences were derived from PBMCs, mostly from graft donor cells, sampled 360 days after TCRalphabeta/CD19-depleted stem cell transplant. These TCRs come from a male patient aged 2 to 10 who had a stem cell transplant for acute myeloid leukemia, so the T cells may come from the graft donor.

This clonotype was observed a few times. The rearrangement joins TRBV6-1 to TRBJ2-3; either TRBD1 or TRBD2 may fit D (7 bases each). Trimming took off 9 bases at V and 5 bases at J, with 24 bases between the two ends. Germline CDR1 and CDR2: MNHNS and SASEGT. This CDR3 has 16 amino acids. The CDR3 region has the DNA TGTGCCAGTTCTTTTCAGACTAGCCGGACAGGAGATACGCAGTATTTT. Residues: CASSFQTSRTGDTQYF.

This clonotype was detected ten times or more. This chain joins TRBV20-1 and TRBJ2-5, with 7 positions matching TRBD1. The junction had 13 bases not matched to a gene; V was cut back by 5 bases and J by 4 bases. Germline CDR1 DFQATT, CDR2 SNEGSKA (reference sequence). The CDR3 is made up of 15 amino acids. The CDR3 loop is CSAATGRRMGETQYF. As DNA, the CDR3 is TGCAGTGCTGCGACAGGGAGAAGGATGGGAGAGACCCAGTACTTC.

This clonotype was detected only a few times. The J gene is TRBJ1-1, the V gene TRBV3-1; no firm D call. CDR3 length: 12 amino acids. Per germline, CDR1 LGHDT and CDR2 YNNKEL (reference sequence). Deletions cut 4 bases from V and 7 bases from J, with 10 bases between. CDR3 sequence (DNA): TGTGCCAGCAGCCCCGATCTCGGTGAAGCTTTCTTT. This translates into CASSPDLGEAFF.